A single sample gave rise to the 2 T cell receptor beta chains below, sequenced in a study of blood T cell repertoires in COVID-19. Sequencing was performed with immunoSEQ multiplex PCR; in TCRdb, only in-frame clones are kept and a portion is missing. The data show 60,000 or so clones, approximately 84% seen once. Sequenced: peripheral blood. The source of these receptors is a human donor in a cohort sampled during active COVID-19.

The V call is TRBV11-3, the J call TRBJ2-7; D gene unclear. Germline V gene data show CDR1 as SGHNT and CDR2 as YENEEA. V lost 0 bases, J lost 6 bases, and 12 bases lay in between. The CDR3 length is 14 residues. CDR3: CASSLEGLDLEQYF. The CDR3 DNA follows: TGTGCCAGCAGCTTAGAGGGTCTAGATCTCGAGCAGTACTTC.

This clone appeared once. This chain links TRBV4-1 with TRBJ2-5, with D perhaps matching TRBD1 (6 bases). CDR1 is MGHRA, CDR2 YSYEKL, per germline. The ends were cut back, 0 bases at V and 5 bases at J, with 13 bases in the middle. The CDR3 length is 15 residues. CDR3 loop: CASSQDQDSRETQYF. In DNA, the CDR3 is TGCGCCAGCAGCCAAGATCAGGACAGTAGGGAGACCCAGTACTTC.